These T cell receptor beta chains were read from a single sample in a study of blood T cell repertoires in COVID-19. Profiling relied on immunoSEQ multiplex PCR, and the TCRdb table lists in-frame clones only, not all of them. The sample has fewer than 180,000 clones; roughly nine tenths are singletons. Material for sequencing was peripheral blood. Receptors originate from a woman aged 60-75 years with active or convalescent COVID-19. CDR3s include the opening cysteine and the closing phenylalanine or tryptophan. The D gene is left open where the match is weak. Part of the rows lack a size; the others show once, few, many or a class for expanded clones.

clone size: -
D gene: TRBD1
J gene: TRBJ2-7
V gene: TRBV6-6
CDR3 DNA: TGTGCCAGCAGTTACCCGGGACAGGGAACCTACGAGCAGTACTTC
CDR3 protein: CASSYPGQGTYEQYF

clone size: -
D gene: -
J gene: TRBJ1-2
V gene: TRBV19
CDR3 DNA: TGTGCCAGTAGTATAGACAGGGGCGCTAACTATGGCTACACCTTC
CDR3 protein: CASSIDRGANYGYTF

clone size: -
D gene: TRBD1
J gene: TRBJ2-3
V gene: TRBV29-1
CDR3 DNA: TGCAGCGTTACGGACAGGGCAGATACGCAGTATTTT
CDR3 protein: CSVTDRADTQYF

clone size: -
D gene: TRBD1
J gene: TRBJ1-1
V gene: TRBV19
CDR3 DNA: TGTGCCAGTAAGGGAGGGACAGGGGAAGCTTTCTTT
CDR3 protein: CASKGGTGEAFF

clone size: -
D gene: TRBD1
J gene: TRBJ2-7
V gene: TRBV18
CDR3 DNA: TGTGCCAGCTCACCACAAGGGACAGGGCTAAGGATGCAGTACTTC
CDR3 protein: CASSPQGTGLRMQYF

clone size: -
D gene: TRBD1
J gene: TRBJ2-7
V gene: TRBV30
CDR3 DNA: TGTGCCTGGAGTGTTGGGACAGTCTCATACGAGCAGTACTTC
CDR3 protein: CAWSVGTVSYEQYF

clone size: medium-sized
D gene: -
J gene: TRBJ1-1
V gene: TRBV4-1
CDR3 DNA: TGCGCCAGCAGCCAAGATGGGGCTAACACTGAAGCTTTCTTT
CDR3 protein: CASSQDGANTEAFF

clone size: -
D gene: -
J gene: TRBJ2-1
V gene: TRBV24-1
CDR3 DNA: TGTGCCACCAAACGCCGGTCCTACAATGAGCAGTTCTTC
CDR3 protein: CATKRRSYNEQFF

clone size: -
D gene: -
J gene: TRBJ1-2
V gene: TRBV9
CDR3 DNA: TGTGCCAGCAGCGCCCTCGGGACATCGGGTTATGGCTACACCTTC
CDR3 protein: CASSALGTSGYGYTF

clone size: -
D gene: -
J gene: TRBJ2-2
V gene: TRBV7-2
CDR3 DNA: TGTGCCAGCAGCTTGGGGGGTGTAGCGAACACCGGGGAGCTGTTTTTT
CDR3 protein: CASSLGGVANTGELFF

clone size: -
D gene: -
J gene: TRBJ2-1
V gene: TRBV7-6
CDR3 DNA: TGTGCCAGCAGCCCCCCGGGGGGCCTCTACAATGAGCAGTTCTTC
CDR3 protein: CASSPPGGLYNEQFF

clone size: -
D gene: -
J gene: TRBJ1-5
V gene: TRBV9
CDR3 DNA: TGTGCCAGCAGCAGAGAGGCTTCCAATCAGCCCCAGCATTTT
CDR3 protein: CASSREASNQPQHF